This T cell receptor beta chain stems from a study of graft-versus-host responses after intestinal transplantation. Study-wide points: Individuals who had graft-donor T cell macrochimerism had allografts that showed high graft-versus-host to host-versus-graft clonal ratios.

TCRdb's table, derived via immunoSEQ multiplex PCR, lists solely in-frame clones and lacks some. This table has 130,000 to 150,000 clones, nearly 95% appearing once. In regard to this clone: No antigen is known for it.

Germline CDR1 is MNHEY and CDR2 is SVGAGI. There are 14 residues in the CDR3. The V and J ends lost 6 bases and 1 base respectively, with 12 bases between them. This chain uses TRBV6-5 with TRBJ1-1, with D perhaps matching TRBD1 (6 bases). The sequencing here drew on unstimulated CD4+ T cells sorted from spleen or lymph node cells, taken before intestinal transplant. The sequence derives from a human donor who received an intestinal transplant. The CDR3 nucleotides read TGTGCCAGCAGGTCAGAGGGGGGGAACACTGAAGCTTTCTTT. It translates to CASRSEGGNTEAFF.